This T cell receptor (beta chain) was identified in a study of T cell responses to AZD1222 COVID-19 vaccine. Comments on this clone: Its specificity is unknown.

Measured with immunoSEQ multiplex PCR; TCRdb has only the in-frame clones, and not every one. In the table there are over 110,000 clones, roughly nine tenths of which are singletons. Study results and limitations: Across the whole spike, CD4 TCRs peaked at regions 160-218 and 743-854.

This specimen was peripheral blood, taken 28 days after the second AZD1222 dose. The receptor was derived from an adult who received the AZD1222 COVID-19 vaccine.

In DNA, the CDR3 is TGCGCCAGCAGCATGGGACAGCAACAAGAGACCCAGTACTTC. Protein product: CASSMGQQQETQYF. V gene TRBV5-1 combines with J gene TRBJ2-5; 7 bases are a match to TRBD1. Germline CDR1 is SGHRS and CDR2 is YFSETQ. The CDR3 extends over 14 amino acids. V shed 4 bases and J 2 bases; nucleotides not matched to a gene: 5.